This paragraph covers one T cell receptor beta chain sequence. This record comes from a study of T-cell memory formation after mild COVID-19. TCRdb re-called the 5' RACE reads through MiXCR, storing one row per CDR3 protein. The sample carries roughly 120,000 distinct CDR3 sequences, 15% to 20% recorded once. The germline CDR1 and CDR2 sequences are SGHRS and YFSETQ. The CDR3 extends over 14 amino acids. Trimming removed 4 bases at V and 6 bases at J, with 14 bases between. Input material: PBMCs or a T cell subset sorted from them (not recorded which). This receptor was taken from an adult woman who had mild COVID-19 (a few samples of this study predate the infection). Cell type and time point are not known. The chain employs TRBV5-1 and TRBJ2-1; possibly TRBD1 for D (6 bases). Here the CDR3 reads CASSLQGRGNEQFF. CDR3 nucleotide sequence: TGCGCCAGCAGCCTACAGGGTCGGGGCAATGAGCAGTTCTTC.